The 2 T cell receptor beta chains presented below share a single source sample, sequenced in a study of T cell repertoires in cytomegalovirus infection. MiXCR was run by TCRdb on the reads, yielding one entry per CDR3 protein. The sample consists of roughly 760,000 distinct CDR3 sequences, roughly 35% of them appearing once. The specimen was PBMCs. The receptors come from a human donor in good health (CMV status not recorded). Some clones in this sample may be carry-over from other donors' samples.

The rearrangement uses TRBV6-5 and TRBJ2-7; no definite D call. CDR3 length equals 15 residues. Between the trimmed V and J ends, which lost 4 bases and 3 bases, there was a span of 16 bases. CDR1 is MNHEY, CDR2 SVGAGI, per germline. This CDR3 reads CASSSSLGFYYEQYF. For the CDR3, the DNA is TGTGCCAGCAGTTCCAGTTTGGGTTTTTACTACGAGCAGTACTTC.

This clonotype appeared a few times. The rearrangement links TRBV24-1 to TRBJ2-3, with TRBD1 as a possible D gene (5 bases). Germline assignment: CDR1 KGHDR and CDR2 SFDVKD. The V and J ends lost 0 bases and 2 bases respectively, with 17 bases between them. This CDR3 contains 18 residues. CDR3 protein: CATSDLDSESEDTDTQYF. DNA for the CDR3: TGTGCCACCAGTGATTTGGACAGCGAAAGTGAAGACACAGATACGCAGTATTTT.